These 19 T cell receptor beta chains share one sample of origin, sequenced in a study of blood T cell repertoires in COVID-19. Assay used: immunoSEQ multiplex PCR; TCRdb lists only in-frame clones, some missing. The sample has 65,000 to 85,000 clones, roughly 90% seen once. The source material was peripheral blood. These receptors were obtained from a man in his fifties with active COVID-19.

This clone was recorded once. The chain links TRBV7-9 to TRBJ2-1; 11 bases fit TRBD2. This CDR3 spans 18 amino acids. Germline lookup yields CDR1 SEHNR and CDR2 FQNEAQ (reference sequence). The trim removed 7 bases at V and 7 bases at J, leaving 18 bases unmatched. The CDR3, as DNA: TGTGCCAGCACCCTACCCCCCAGACTAGCGGGATTAAATAATGAGCAGTTCTTC. This codes for CASTLPPRLAGLNNEQFF.

This chain links TRBV5-1 with TRBJ2-5, with 8 bases identical to TRBD1. CDR1 and CDR2 from the germline V gene are SGHRS and YFSETQ. The CDR3 consists of 15 residues. V was pared by 0 bases and J by 2 bases, with 3 bases of the junction left unmatched. The CDR3 loop is CASSLARGPQETQYF. The CDR3 bases are TGCGCCAGCAGCTTGGCCAGGGGGCCGCAAGAGACCCAGTACTTC.

This clone was seen only once. The V and J genes are TRBV7-6 and TRBJ2-7; 12 nucleotides match TRBD2. Germline values: CDR1 SGHVS, CDR2 FNYEAQ. The length of the CDR3 is 17 residues. Germline trimming cut 3 bases from V and 0 bases from J; bases unmatched to any gene: 6. CDR3 in DNA: TGTGCCAGCAGCTTTTTCCCGACTAGCGGGAGCTCCTACGAGCAGTACTTC. Its protein is CASSFFPTSGSSYEQYF.

The chain couples TRBV7-9 to TRBJ2-3; perhaps TRBD1 as D (6 bases). In germline, CDR1 is SEHNR, CDR2 FQNEAQ (reference sequence). This CDR3 has 17 amino acids. The V end lost 2 bases, the J end lost 6 bases, and 21 bases lay between the germline ends. For the CDR3, the DNA is TGTGCCAGCAGCTTATTCACCGGACAGCTTTGGGCGGATACGCAGTATTTT. Protein product: CASSLFTGQLWADTQYF.

The chain has TRBV6-6 and TRBJ2-5, with TRBD1 identical over 9 bases. Trimming took 6 bases from V and 5 from J; bases not matched to a gene: 7. Germline V lookup: CDR1 MNHNY, CDR2 SVGAGI (reference sequence). The CDR3 contains 14 residues. In DNA, the CDR3 is TGTGCCAGCAGACGACAGGGGGGTCGGGAGACCCAGTACTTC. Protein: CASRRQGGRETQYF.

This clone was counted once. This chain connects TRBV7-2 to TRBJ2-1, with 12 bases matching TRBD2. Germline V gene sequence: CDR1 SGHTA, CDR2 FQGNSA. Losses at the gene ends were 6 bases for V and 6 bases for J; bases not matched to a gene: 12. This CDR3 has 17 residues. CDR3 residues: CASRFSPGLAGINEQFF. The CDR3 nucleotides are TGTGCCAGCAGGTTTTCACCCGGACTAGCGGGGATCAATGAGCAGTTCTTC.

This clone appeared once. This rearrangement joins TRBV5-1 to TRBJ2-3, with 13 bases identical to TRBD2. V lost 4 bases and J lost 4; bases outside the gene matches: 12. The CDR3 covers 18 residues. Germline CDR1 reads SGHRS; CDR2 reads YFSETQ. The CDR3, as DNA: TGCGCCAGCAGCAACCCGGGACTAGCGGGAACCTCGGCAGATACGCAGTATTTT. This codes for CASSNPGLAGTSADTQYF.

The rearrangement joins TRBV28 to TRBJ1-2; no definite D call. The CDR3 is 11 residues long. With 4 bases removed from V and 7 bases from J, the gap between germline ends came to 7 bases. Germline lookup yields CDR1 MDHEN and CDR2 SYDVKM. CDR3 bases: TGTGCCAGCAGTTCGTGGCTTGGCTACACCTTC. Encoded protein: CASSSWLGYTF.

The chain carries TRBV24-1 and TRBJ1-5; D is uncertain. The CDR3 runs to 14 residues. Germline V gene sequence: CDR1 KGHDR, CDR2 SFDVKD. The ends were cut back, 5 bases at V and 1 base at J, with 8 bases in the middle. CDR3 amino acids: CATSASLSNQPQHF. The CDR3 DNA sequence: TGTGCCACCAGTGCCTCACTCAGCAATCAGCCCCAGCATTTT.

The chain carries TRBV2 and TRBJ2-3; TRBD2 matches at 14 bases. CDR1 SNHLY and CDR2 FYNNEI come from the germline V gene. This CDR3 spans 17 amino acids. The trim removed 7 bases at V and 2 bases at J, leaving 8 bases unmatched. CDR3 residues: CASTGLAGAWDTDTQYF. In DNA, the CDR3 is TGTGCCAGCACGGGACTAGCGGGAGCATGGGACACAGATACGCAGTATTTT.

This clone was found once. The chain employs TRBV30 and TRBJ2-3; no clear D. Germline CDR1 is GTSNPN and CDR2 is SVGIG (reference sequence). The length of the CDR3 is 12 residues. Trimming stripped 5 bases from V and 4 bases from J, with 10 bases between. CDR3 amino acids: CAWGSRSDTQYF. The CDR3, as DNA: TGTGCCTGGGGATCACGGTCAGATACGCAGTATTTT. Full variable domain (rest looked up from reference TRBV30 and TRBJ2-3): SQTIHQWPATLVQPVGSPLSLECTVEGTSNPNLYWYRQAAGRGLQLLFYSVGIGQISSEVPQNLSASRPQDRQFILSSKKLLLSDSGFYLCAWGSRSDTQYFGPGTRLTVL.

The CDR3, as DNA: TGTGCCACCAGCAGAGATCCAGGGAACACTGAAGCTTTCTTT. This encodes CATSRDPGNTEAFF. J is TRBJ1-1 and V is TRBV15; D is uncertain. V dropped 0 bases and J dropped 1 base, with 6 bases sitting between them. The CDR3 has 14 residues. Germline CDR1 reads LNHNV; CDR2 reads YYDKDF (reference sequence).

This clone was detected a few times. V gene TRBV24-1 combines with J gene TRBJ2-3; the D gene is possibly TRBD2 (5 bases). Germline V lookup: CDR1 KGHDR, CDR2 SFDVKD. The CDR3 runs 16 residues. V gave up 3 bases and J gave up 2 bases, with 14 bases separating them. DNA for the CDR3: TGTGCCACCAGTGATACTTCCGGACTGGCCACAGATACGCAGTATTTT. It specifies CATSDTSGLATDTQYF.

The table lists this clone with a count of one. This chain links TRBV7-8 with TRBJ2-1; 7 bases map to TRBD1. CDR3 length equals 17 residues. The V segment lost 6 bases and the J segment 4 bases; nucleotides outside the gene matches: 15. The germline V gene encodes CDR1 SGHVS and CDR2 FQNEAQ. In DNA form, the CDR3 reads TGTGCCAGCAGACCCTCAGGGGCAGGGGGTATGTACAATGAGCAGTTCTTC. Protein: CASRPSGAGGMYNEQFF.

A note on this clone: Additional DNA sequences in this sample encode the identical CDR3. This chain joins TRBV7-3 and TRBJ2-3; 12 bases line up with TRBD2. Germline V CDR1 and CDR2: SGHTA, FQGTGA. The CDR3 length is 15 residues. Trimming cost V 4 bases and J 3 bases; bases outside gene matches: 2. The CDR3 DNA reads as TGTGCCAGCAGCTCCGGACTAGCGGGGACAGATACGCAGTATTTT. Protein sequence: CASSSGLAGTDTQYF.

Here the CDR3 reads CASSLEGDNEQFF. The CDR3 DNA reads TGTGCCAGCAGCTTAGAAGGAGACAATGAGCAGTTCTTC. V gene TRBV7-9 combines with J gene TRBJ2-1; D gene unclear. CDR1 and CDR2 from the germline V gene are SEHNR and FQNEAQ (reference sequence). The CDR3 has 13 amino acids. Trimming cost V 1 base and J 5 bases, with 6 bases left between them. The full variable domain, completed using reference TRBV7-9 and TRBJ2-1, is DTGVSQNPRHKITKRGQNVTFRCDPISEHNRLYWYRQTLGQGPEFLTYFQNEAQLEKSRLLSDRFSAERPKGSFSTLEIQRTEQGDSAMYLCASSLEGDNEQFFGPGTRLTVL.

DNA for the CDR3: TGTGCCAGCAGTTACAATCCGGGAGGCATGGCCAAAAACATTCAGTACTTC. Encoded protein: CASSYNPGGMAKNIQYF. The V call is TRBV6-2 or TRBV6-3, the J call TRBJ2-4; 7 nucleotides align to TRBD2. The V and J ends lost 2 bases and 1 base, in that order; junction bases with no gene match: 8. The CDR3 loop spans 17 amino acids. Per the germline V gene, CDR1 is MNHEY and CDR2 is SVGEGT.

CDR3 region: CASSDSGLGLGYTF. In DNA, the CDR3 is TGTGCCAGCAGTGATTCAGGTCTGGGGCTTGGCTACACCTTC. The chain links TRBV6-1 to TRBJ1-2, with a tentative D call TRBD1 (5 bases). Germline CDR1 reads MNHNS; CDR2 reads SASEGT. Trimming shortened V by 3 bases and J by 7 bases, and 15 bases separated the two germline ends. The CDR3 has 14 amino acids.

This chain connects TRBV2 to TRBJ2-1, with TRBD2 identical over 11 bases. The CDR3 is 18 residues long. Trimming removed 6 bases from V and 1 base from J; junction bases left unmatched: 11. Germline assignment: CDR1 SNHLY and CDR2 FYNNEI. The DNA of the CDR3 is TGTGCCAGCAGCCGACTAGCGGGAATAGGTTGGTCCTACAATGAGCAGTTCTTC. Protein sequence: CASSRLAGIGWSYNEQFF. Based on the CDR3 plus reference TRBV2 and TRBJ2-1, the full variable domain is EPEVTQTPSHQVTQMGQEVILRCVPISNHLYFYWYRQILGQKVEFLVSFYNNEISEKSEIFDDQFSVERPDGSNFTLKIRSTKLEDSAMYFCASSRLAGIGWSYNEQFFGPGTRLTVL.